In this sample, the clone carrying this T cell receptor beta chain turned up a few times. No antigen is known for it. This specimen comes from a study of T cell repertoires in cytomegalovirus infection. Across the study: Indications came from public TCR beta signatures; they pointed to CMV infection and to a matching HLA type.

Study-level results: HLA-C-restricted CMV clonotypes gave the most frequent clonotype in two of eight donors. Adding up the frequency of public TCR beta families identified people who carried CMV plus the relevant HLA.

Germline trimming cut 3 bases from V and 4 bases from J; bases unmatched to any gene: 6. This CDR3 has 17 amino acids. One entry per CDR3 protein results from TCRdb running MiXCR on the reads. The sample has 500,000 to 600,000 distinct CDR3 sequences, 16% seen once; the top ten hold more than 20%. This chain connects TRBV12-3 or TRBV12-4 to TRBJ2-3, with 14 bases lining up with TRBD2. The clonotype originates from a human donor in good health (CMV status not recorded). Some clones in this sample may be carry-over from other donors' samples. Sequencing was performed on CD8+ T cells from PBMCs. The CDR3 DNA reads TGTGCCAGCAGTTTGAGACTAGCGGGGGGGAAAGCAGATACGCAGTATTTT. Translation gives CASSLRLAGGKADTQYF.